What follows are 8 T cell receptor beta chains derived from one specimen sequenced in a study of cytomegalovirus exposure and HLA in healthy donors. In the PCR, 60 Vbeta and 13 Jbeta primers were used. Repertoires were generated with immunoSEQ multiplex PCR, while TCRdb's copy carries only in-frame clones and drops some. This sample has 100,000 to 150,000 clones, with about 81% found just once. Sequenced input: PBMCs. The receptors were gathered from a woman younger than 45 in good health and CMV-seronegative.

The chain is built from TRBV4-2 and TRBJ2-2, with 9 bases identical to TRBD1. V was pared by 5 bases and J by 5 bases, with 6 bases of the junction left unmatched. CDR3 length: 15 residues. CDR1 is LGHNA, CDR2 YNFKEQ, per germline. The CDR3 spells CASSSGDRETGELFF. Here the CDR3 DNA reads TGTGCCAGCAGCTCCGGGGACAGGGAAACCGGGGAGCTGTTTTTT.

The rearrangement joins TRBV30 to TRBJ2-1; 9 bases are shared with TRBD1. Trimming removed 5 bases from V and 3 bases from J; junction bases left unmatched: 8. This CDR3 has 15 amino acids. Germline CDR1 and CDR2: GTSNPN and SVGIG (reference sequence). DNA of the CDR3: TGTGCCTGGGAACAGGGGGCTCCTTTCTACAATGAGCAGTTCTTC. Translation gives CAWEQGAPFYNEQFF.

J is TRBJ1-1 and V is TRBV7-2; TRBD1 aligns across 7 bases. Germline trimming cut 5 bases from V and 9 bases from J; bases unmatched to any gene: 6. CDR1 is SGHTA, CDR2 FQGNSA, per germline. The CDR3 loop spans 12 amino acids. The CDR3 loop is CASSPQGIKAFF. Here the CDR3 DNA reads TGTGCCAGCAGCCCACAGGGGATCAAAGCTTTCTTT.

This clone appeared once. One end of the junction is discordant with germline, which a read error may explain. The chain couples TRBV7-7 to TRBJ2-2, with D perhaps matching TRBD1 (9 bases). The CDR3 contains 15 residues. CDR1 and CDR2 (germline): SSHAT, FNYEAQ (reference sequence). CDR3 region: CASSLAGQGGGELFF. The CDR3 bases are TGTGCTAGCAGCTTAGCGGGACAGGGAGGCGGGGAGCTGTTTTTT.

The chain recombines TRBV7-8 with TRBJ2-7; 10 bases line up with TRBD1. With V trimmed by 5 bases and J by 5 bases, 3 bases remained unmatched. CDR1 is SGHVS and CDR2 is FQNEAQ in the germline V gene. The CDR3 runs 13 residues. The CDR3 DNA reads TGTGCCAGCAGCCGGGACAGGGGTCACGAGCAGTACTTC. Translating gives CASSRDRGHEQYF.

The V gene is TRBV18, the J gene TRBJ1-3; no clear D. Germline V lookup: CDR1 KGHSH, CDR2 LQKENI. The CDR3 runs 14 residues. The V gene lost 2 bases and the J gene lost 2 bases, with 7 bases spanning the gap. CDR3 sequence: CASSPGPTGNTIYF. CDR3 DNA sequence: TGTGCCAGCTCACCAGGCCCCACTGGAAACACCATATATTTT.

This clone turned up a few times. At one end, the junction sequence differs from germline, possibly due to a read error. This CDR3 reads CSSSPSFTGMRTEAFF. The CDR3 DNA sequence: TGTTCCAGCAGCCCTTCCTTTACAGGGATGAGGACTGAAGCTTTCTTT. The chain employs TRBV7-9 and TRBJ1-1, with D perhaps TRBD1 (6 bases). Germline-derived CDR1 and CDR2 are SEHNR and FQNEAQ (reference sequence). The CDR3 covers 16 residues. Based on the CDR3 plus reference TRBV7-9 and TRBJ1-1, the full variable domain is DTGVSQNPRHKITKRGQNVTFRCDPISEHNRLYWYRQTLGQGPEFLTYFQNEAQLEKSRLLSDRFSAERPKGSFSTLEIQRTEQGDSAMYLCSSSPSFTGMRTEAFFGQGTRLTVV.

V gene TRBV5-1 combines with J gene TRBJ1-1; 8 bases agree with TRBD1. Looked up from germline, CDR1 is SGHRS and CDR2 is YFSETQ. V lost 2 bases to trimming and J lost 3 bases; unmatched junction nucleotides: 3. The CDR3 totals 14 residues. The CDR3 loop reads CASSFGTGDTEAFF. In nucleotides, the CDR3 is TGCGCCAGCAGCTTCGGGACAGGCGACACTGAAGCTTTCTTT.